The 4 T cell receptor beta chains below all came from one sample that was sequenced in a study of a mutant IDH1 vaccine in newly diagnosed glioma. Regarding time point: week 35, safety follow-up. The investigators gave 300 ug of mutant IDH1 20-mer peptide in each vaccine dose, together with topical imiquimod. The antigens these receptors bind are not known. The method was immunoSEQ multiplex PCR; TCRdb's version includes in-frame clones alone and lacks a portion of them. The sample consists of around 60,000 clones, more than 80% of them appearing once. Specimen: PBMCs, collected from a glioma patient whose treatment included an IDH1 peptide vaccine. These receptors were collected from a man aged 40-49 years with glioma.

This clone was recorded a few times. The chain combines TRBV19 with TRBJ2-7; TRBD2 is a possible D gene (7 bases). Trimming left V 1 base short and J 2 bases short, with 15 bases between. CDR1 and CDR2 from the germline V gene are LNHDA and SQIVND (reference sequence). CDR3 length: 16 amino acids. The CDR3 DNA sequence: TGTGCCAGTAGTATAGTTCGGGGGGCCAGTACCTACGAGCAGTACTTC. This encodes CASSIVRGASTYEQYF.

V usage is TRBV6-1 and J usage is TRBJ2-1; TRBD2 aligns across 12 bases. This CDR3 is 17 amino acids long. After removal of 3 bases from V and 7 bases from J, the junction contained 10 bases not matched to a gene. Germline CDR1 reads MNHNS; CDR2 reads SASEGT. CDR3 amino acids: CASSDPRSSGRVNEQFF. The CDR3 DNA is TGTGCCAGCAGTGACCCCCGGTCTAGCGGGAGGGTAAATGAGCAGTTCTTC.

The chain recombines TRBV11-2 with TRBJ2-3; D is uncertain. Germline loops: CDR1 SGHAT, CDR2 FQNNGV. This CDR3 has 12 amino acids. V was shortened by 5 bases and J by 2 bases, with 5 bases between the two germline ends. The CDR3 spells CASSPPTDTQYF. CDR3 nucleotides: TGTGCCAGCAGCCCCCCCACAGATACGCAGTATTTT.

The rearrangement uses TRBV4-1 and TRBJ2-5; 11 nucleotides line up with TRBD1. The J call may not be correct, given that the DNA end is closer to TRBJ2-7. The CDR3 length is 16 residues. CDR1 and CDR2 (germline): MGHRA, YSYEKL. CDR3 sequence reads: CASSQDWGQGVYEQYF. CDR3 DNA sequence: TGCGCCAGCAGCCAAGATTGGGGACAGGGGGTATACGAGCAGTACTTC.